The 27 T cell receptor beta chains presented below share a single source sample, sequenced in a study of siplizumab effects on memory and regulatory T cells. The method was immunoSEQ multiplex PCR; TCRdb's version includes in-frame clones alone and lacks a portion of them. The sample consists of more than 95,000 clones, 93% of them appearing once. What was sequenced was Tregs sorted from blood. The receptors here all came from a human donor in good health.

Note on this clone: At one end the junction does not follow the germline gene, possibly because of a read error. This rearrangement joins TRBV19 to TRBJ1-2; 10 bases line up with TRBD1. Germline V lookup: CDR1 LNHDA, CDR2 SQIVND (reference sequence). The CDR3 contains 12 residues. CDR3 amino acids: CASSIKGDRGVF. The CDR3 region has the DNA TGTGCCAGTAGTATAAAAGGGGACAGGGGAGTCTTC.

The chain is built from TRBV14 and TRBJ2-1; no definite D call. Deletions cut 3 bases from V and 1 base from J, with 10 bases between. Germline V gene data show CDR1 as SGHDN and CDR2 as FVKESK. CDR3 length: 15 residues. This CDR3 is CASSQGRLSYNEQFF. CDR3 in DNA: TGTGCCAGCAGCCAGGGCAGGCTTTCCTACAATGAGCAGTTCTTC.

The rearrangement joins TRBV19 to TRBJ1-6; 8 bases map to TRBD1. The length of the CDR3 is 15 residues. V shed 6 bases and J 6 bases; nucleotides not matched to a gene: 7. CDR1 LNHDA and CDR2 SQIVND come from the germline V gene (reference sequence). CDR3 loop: CASSRTGLGNSPLHF. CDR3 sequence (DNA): TGTGCCAGTAGCCGGACAGGGTTGGGTAATTCACCCCTCCACTTT.

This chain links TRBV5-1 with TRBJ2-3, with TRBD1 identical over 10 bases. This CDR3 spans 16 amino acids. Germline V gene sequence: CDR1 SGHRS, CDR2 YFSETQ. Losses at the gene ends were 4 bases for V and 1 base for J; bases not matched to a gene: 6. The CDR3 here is CASSKTGTGGTDTQYF. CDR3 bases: TGCGCCAGCAGCAAGACCGGGACAGGGGGCACAGATACGCAGTATTTT.

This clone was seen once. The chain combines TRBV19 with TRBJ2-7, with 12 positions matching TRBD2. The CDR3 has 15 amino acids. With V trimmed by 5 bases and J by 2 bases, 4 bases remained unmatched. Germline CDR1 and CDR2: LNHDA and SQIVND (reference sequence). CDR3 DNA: TGTGCCAGTAGTGTCGGACTAGCGGGAACCTACGAGCAGTACTTC. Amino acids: CASSVGLAGTYEQYF.

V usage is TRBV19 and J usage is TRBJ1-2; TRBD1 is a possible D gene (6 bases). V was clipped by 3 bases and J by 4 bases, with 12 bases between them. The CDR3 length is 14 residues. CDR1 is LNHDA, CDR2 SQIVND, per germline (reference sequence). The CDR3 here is CASSIARGAYGYTF. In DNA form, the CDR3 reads TGTGCCAGTAGTATCGCCAGGGGAGCCTATGGCTACACCTTC.

The CDR3 spells CASRRGTYEQYF. The CDR3 DNA is TGTGCCAGCAGGCGGGGCACCTACGAGCAGTACTTC. V gene TRBV2 combines with J gene TRBJ2-7; weak D call: TRBD2 (6 bases). The length of the CDR3 is 12 residues. V lost 6 bases, J lost 2 bases, and 8 bases lay in between. Germline V gene sequence: CDR1 SNHLY, CDR2 FYNNEI.

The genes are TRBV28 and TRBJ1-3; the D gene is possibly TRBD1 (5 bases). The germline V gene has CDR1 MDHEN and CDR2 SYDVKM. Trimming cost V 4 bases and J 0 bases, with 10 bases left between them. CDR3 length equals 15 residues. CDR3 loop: CASSSPGGSGNTIYF. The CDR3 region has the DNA TGTGCCAGCAGTTCCCCCGGGGGCTCTGGAAACACCATATATTTT.

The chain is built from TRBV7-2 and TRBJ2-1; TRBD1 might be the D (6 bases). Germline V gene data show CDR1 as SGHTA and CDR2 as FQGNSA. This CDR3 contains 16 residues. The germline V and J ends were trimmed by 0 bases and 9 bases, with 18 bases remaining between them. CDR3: CASSLAGVVRGSEQFF. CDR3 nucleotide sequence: TGTGCCAGCAGCTTAGCGGGGGTAGTCAGGGGTAGTGAGCAGTTCTTC.

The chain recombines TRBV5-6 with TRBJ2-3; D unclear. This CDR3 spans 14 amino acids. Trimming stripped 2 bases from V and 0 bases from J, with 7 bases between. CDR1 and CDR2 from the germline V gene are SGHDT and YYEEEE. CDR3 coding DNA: TGTGCCAGCAGCTTCCCTAGGAGCACAGATACGCAGTATTTT. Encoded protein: CASSFPRSTDTQYF. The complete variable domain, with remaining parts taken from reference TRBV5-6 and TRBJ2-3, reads DAGVTQSPTHLIKTRGQQVTLRCSPKSGHDTVSWYQQALGQGPQFIFQYYEEEERQRGNFPDRFSGHQFPNYSSELNVNALLLGDSALYLCASSFPRSTDTQYFGPGTRLTVL.

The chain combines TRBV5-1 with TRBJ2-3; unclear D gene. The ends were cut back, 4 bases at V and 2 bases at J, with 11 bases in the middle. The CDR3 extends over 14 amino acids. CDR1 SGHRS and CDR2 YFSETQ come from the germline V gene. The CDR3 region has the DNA TGCGCCAGCAGCCTCGGGTCGTCCACAGATACGCAGTATTTT. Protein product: CASSLGSSTDTQYF.

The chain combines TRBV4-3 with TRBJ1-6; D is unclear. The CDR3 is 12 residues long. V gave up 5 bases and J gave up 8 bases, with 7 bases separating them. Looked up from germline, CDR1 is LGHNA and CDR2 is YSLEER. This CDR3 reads CASSKADSPLHF. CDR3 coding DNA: TGCGCCAGCAGCAAAGCCGATTCACCCCTCCACTTT.

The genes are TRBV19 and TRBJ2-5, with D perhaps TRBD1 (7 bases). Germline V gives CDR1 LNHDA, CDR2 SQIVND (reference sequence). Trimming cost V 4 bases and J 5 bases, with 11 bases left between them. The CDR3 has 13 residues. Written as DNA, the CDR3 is TGTGCCAGTAGTACGGCAGGGGGGGAGACCCAGTACTTC. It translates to CASSTAGGETQYF.

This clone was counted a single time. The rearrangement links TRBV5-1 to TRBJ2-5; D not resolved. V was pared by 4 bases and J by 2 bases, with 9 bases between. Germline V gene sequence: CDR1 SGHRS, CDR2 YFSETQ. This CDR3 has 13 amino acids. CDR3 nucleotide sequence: TGCGCCAGCAGCGTCCAGGAACAAGAGACCCAGTACTTC. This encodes CASSVQEQETQYF.

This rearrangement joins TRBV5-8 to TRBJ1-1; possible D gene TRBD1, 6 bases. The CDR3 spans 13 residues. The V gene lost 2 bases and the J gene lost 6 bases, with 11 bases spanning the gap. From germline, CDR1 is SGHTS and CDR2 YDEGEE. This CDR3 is CASSLRGFAEAFF. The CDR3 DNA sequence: TGTGCCAGCAGCTTAAGGGGGTTCGCTGAAGCTTTCTTT.

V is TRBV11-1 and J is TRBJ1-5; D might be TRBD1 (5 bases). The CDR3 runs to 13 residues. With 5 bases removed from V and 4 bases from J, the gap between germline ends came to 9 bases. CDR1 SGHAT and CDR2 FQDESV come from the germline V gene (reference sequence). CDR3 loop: CASSPDRNQPQHF. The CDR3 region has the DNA TGTGCCAGCAGCCCTGACAGAAATCAGCCCCAGCATTTT.

CDR3 sequence: CASSLYRGPNTEAFF. In nucleotides, the CDR3 is TGTGCCAGCAGCTTATACCGGGGGCCGAACACTGAAGCTTTCTTT. The chain uses TRBV11-3 and TRBJ1-1, with a possible D match to TRBD1 (6 bases). The CDR3 sequence is 15 residues long. Germline CDR1 is SGHNT and CDR2 is YENEEA. Trimming shortened V by 2 bases and J by 1 base, and 11 bases separated the two germline ends.

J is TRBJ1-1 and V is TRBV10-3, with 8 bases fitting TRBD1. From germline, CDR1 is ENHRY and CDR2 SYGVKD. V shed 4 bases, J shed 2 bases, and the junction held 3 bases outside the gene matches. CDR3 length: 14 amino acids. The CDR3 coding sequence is TGTGCCATCAGTGGGACAGGGCCTAACACTGAAGCTTTCTTT. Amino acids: CAISGTGPNTEAFF.

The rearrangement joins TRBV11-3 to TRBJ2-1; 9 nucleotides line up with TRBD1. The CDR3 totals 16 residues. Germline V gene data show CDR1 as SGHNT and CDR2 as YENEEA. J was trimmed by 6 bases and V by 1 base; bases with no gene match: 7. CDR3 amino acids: CASSLVITGGINEQFF. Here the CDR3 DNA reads TGTGCCAGCAGCTTAGTTATAACAGGGGGCATCAATGAGCAGTTCTTC.

The DNA for the CDR3 is TGTGCCAGCTCATCCTCGACAGGCCGGACCACTGAAGCTTTCTTT. Translating gives CASSSSTGRTTEAFF. The chain carries TRBV18 and TRBJ1-1, with D perhaps TRBD1 (6 bases). The CDR3 spans 15 residues. Trimming shortened V by 5 bases and J by 4 bases, and 17 bases separated the two germline ends. Germline V gene data show CDR1 as KGHSH and CDR2 as LQKENI.

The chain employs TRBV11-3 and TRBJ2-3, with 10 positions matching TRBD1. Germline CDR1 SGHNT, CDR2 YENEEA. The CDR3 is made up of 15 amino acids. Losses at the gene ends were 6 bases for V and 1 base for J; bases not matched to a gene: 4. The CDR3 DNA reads TGTGCCAGCAGGTGGACAGGGGGGGGCACAGATACGCAGTATTTT. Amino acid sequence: CASRWTGGGTDTQYF.

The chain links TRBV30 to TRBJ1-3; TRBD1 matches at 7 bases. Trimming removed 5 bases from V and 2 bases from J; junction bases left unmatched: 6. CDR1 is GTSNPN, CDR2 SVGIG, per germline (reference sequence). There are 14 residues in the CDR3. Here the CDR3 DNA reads TGTGCCTGGGCGACAGGGTGGGCTGGAAACACCATATATTTT. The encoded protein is CAWATGWAGNTIYF.

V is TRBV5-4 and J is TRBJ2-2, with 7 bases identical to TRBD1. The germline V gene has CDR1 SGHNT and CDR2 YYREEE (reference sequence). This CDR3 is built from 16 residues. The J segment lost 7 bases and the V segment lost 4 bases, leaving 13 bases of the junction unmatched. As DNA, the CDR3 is TGTGCCAGCAGCCCACGAAAGGGGGCCCTTTTCGGGGAGCTGTTTTTT. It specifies CASSPRKGALFGELFF.

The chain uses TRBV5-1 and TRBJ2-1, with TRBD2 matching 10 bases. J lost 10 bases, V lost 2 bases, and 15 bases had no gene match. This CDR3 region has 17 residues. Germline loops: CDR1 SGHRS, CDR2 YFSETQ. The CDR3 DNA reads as TGCGCCAGCAGCTTCTTTCCTAGCGGGAGTCTGTCTATGGAGCAGTTCTTC. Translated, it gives CASSFFPSGSLSMEQFF.

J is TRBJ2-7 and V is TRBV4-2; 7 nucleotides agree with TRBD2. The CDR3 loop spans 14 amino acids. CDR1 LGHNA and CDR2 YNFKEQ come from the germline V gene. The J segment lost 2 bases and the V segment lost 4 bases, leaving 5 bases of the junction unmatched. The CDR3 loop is CASSPGTTPYEQYF. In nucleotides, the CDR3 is TGTGCCAGCAGCCCCGGGACTACGCCCTACGAGCAGTACTTC.

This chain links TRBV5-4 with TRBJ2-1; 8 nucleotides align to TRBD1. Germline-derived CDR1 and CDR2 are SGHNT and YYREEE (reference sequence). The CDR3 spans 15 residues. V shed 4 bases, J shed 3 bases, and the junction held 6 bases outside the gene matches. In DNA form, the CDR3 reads TGTGCCAGCAGCCAGACAGGGGACCTCTACAATGAGCAGTTCTTC. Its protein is CASSQTGDLYNEQFF. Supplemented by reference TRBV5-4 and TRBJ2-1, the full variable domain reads ETGVTQSPTHLIKTRGQQVTLRCSSQSGHNTVSWYQQALGQGPQFIFQYYREEENGRGNFPPRFSGLQFPNYSSELNVNALELDDSALYLCASSQTGDLYNEQFFGPGTRLTVL.

CDR3 in amino acids: CASSLEQGIGYTF. The CDR3 coding sequence is TGCGCCAGCAGCTTGGAACAGGGAATAGGCTACACCTTC. The chain couples TRBV5-1 to TRBJ1-2; possible D gene TRBD1, 6 bases. CDR3 length equals 13 residues. Germline loops: CDR1 SGHRS, CDR2 YFSETQ. V lost 0 bases and J 8 bases, leaving 11 bases between the germline ends.